A selection of T cell receptor beta chains follows, all from one sample in a study of T-cell memory formation after mild COVID-19. Each CDR3 protein gets one entry after TCRdb re-called the 5' RACE reads with MiXCR. The sample comprises 450,000 or so distinct CDR3 sequences, over 15% of which are singletons, and about 8.1% rests with the top ten. Sequencing used PBMCs or a T cell subset sorted from them (not recorded which). The receptors shown here come from an adult woman who had mild COVID-19 (a few samples of this study predate the infection). Cell type and time point are not known. CDR3s include the opening cysteine and the closing phenylalanine or tryptophan. A D gene is named only where the DNA matches it firmly. Not every row has a clone size; where given, it reads once, few, many or a size class.

CDR3 protein: CAISELGTSEQYF
clone size: -
V gene: TRBV10-3
D gene: TRBD2
J gene: TRBJ2-7

CDR3 protein: CASSLETGGIQETQYF
clone size: few
V gene: TRBV5-1
D gene: TRBD1
J gene: TRBJ2-5

CDR3 protein: CASSSGQVQAGELFF
clone size: -
V gene: TRBV7-2
D gene: TRBD1
J gene: TRBJ2-2

CDR3 protein: CASSRPDGLLAGGLGETQYF
clone size: few
V gene: TRBV7-9
D gene: TRBD2
J gene: TRBJ2-5

CDR3 protein: CASSPRREGQETQYF
clone size: few
V gene: TRBV5-4
D gene: TRBD2
J gene: TRBJ2-5

CDR3 protein: CASSLAGVNEQFF
clone size: few
V gene: TRBV5-1
D gene: -
J gene: TRBJ2-1

CDR3 protein: CASSLSGRPFQNTEAFF
clone size: -
V gene: TRBV5-1
D gene: -
J gene: TRBJ1-1

CDR3 protein: CASSTHRGGYTEAFF
clone size: -
V gene: TRBV3-1
D gene: TRBD1
J gene: TRBJ1-1

CDR3 protein: CASRQTGVDGYTF
clone size: -
V gene: TRBV19
D gene: -
J gene: TRBJ1-2

CDR3 protein: CASSPESSGNEQFF
clone size: few
V gene: TRBV7-3
D gene: TRBD2
J gene: TRBJ2-1

CDR3 protein: CASSLEVLAGGPTGELFF
clone size: few
V gene: TRBV5-1
D gene: TRBD2
J gene: TRBJ2-2

CDR3 protein: CASSRDASDTQYF
clone size: -
V gene: TRBV7-3
D gene: -
J gene: TRBJ2-3

CDR3 protein: CASGPDGSTEPQHF
clone size: -
V gene: TRBV12-5
D gene: -
J gene: TRBJ1-5

CDR3 protein: CASSEERGTDTQYF
clone size: -
V gene: TRBV2
D gene: -
J gene: TRBJ2-3

CDR3 protein: CASSPGSGQETQYF
clone size: few
V gene: TRBV5-1
D gene: -
J gene: TRBJ2-5

CDR3 protein: CASSPQRELFF
clone size: -
V gene: TRBV14
D gene: TRBD2
J gene: TRBJ2-1

CDR3 protein: CATKGQGMGETQYF
clone size: -
V gene: TRBV24-1
D gene: TRBD1
J gene: TRBJ2-5

CDR3 protein: CASSQVVQGAFLYGYTF
clone size: -
V gene: TRBV3-2
D gene: -
J gene: TRBJ1-2

CDR3 protein: CASSEVGVGTQYF
clone size: -
V gene: TRBV12-3/TRBV12-4
D gene: -
J gene: TRBJ2-3

CDR3 protein: CASSVGVGSDYGYTF
clone size: many
V gene: TRBV25-1
D gene: -
J gene: TRBJ1-2

CDR3 protein: CASSLTGTMGDTQYF
clone size: -
V gene: TRBV7-2
D gene: TRBD2
J gene: TRBJ2-3

CDR3 protein: CASSRRGGSGGSSYEQYF
clone size: few
V gene: TRBV7-2
D gene: TRBD2
J gene: TRBJ2-7

CDR3 protein: CASMKAVRASNEQFF
clone size: -
V gene: TRBV6-2/TRBV6-3
D gene: -
J gene: TRBJ2-1

CDR3 protein: CAIRRGEGVGFYEQYF
clone size: -
V gene: TRBV10-3
D gene: -
J gene: TRBJ2-7

CDR3 protein: CASSYNPTGAGELFF
clone size: -
V gene: TRBV6-5
D gene: TRBD1
J gene: TRBJ2-2

CDR3 protein: CASSPHIQGKRDDEQFF
clone size: few
V gene: TRBV7-9
D gene: -
J gene: TRBJ2-1

CDR3 protein: CASRHLGETQYF
clone size: -
V gene: TRBV12-3/TRBV12-4
D gene: -
J gene: TRBJ2-5